The 22 T cell receptor beta chains below all came from one sample that was sequenced in a study of CD8 T cells in Susac syndrome. RNA totalling roughly 0.45 to 1 ug underwent reverse transcription with random hexamers. Each CDR3 protein is one row after TCRdb ran MiXCR on the immunoSEQ multiplex PCR reads. The table has approximately 300,000 distinct CDR3 sequences, 89% seen once. The sample comprised CD8+ T cells from PBMCs. These receptor sequences come from a human donor with multiple sclerosis.

This clonotype appeared many times. The chain uses TRBV27 and TRBJ2-1; D remains unclear. Germline loops: CDR1 MNHEY, CDR2 SMNVEV (reference sequence). The CDR3 has 12 amino acids. Between the trimmed V and J ends, which lost 6 bases and 7 bases, there was a span of 10 bases. The CDR3 DNA sequence: TGTGCCAGCAGCTTAGTGGGGAATGAGCAGTTCTTC. Residues: CASSLVGNEQFF.

The J gene is TRBJ2-7, the V gene TRBV12-3 or TRBV12-4; 7 bases are a match to TRBD1. The V gene end was trimmed by 4 bases and the J gene end by 5 bases; junction bases not matched to a gene: 8. The CDR3 sequence is 14 residues long. The chain's CDR3 is CASSSSGTVHEQYF. The DNA for the CDR3 is TGTGCCAGCAGTTCTTCCGGGACAGTCCACGAGCAGTACTTC.

This clonotype was recorded once. The chain has TRBV29-1 and TRBJ2-1; 7 nucleotides align to TRBD1. This CDR3 has 16 residues. The junction had 18 bases not matched to a gene; V was cut back by 5 bases and J by 8 bases. From germline, CDR1 is SQVTM and CDR2 ANQGSEA. CDR3 coding DNA: TGCAGCGTTATATTTTGGGGGACAGTCTTAGGGGATGAGCAGTTCTTC. It is translated as CSVIFWGTVLGDEQFF.

The J gene is TRBJ2-5, the V gene TRBV4-2, with TRBD2 matching 8 bases. Germline CDR1 LGHNA, CDR2 YNFKEQ. V shed 6 bases, J shed 4 bases, and the junction held 10 bases outside the gene matches. This CDR3 region has 15 residues. CDR3 nucleotides: TGTGCCAGCAGACTCCGGGAAGGACTAGCAGAGACCCAGTACTTC. Encoded protein: CASRLREGLAETQYF.

This chain joins TRBV6-2 or TRBV6-3 and TRBJ1-1, with D hard to call. The V end was cut by 0 bases, the J end by 4 bases, with 12 bases between. CDR1 MNHEY and CDR2 SVGEGT come from the germline V gene. The CDR3 covers 15 residues. The CDR3 loop is CASSYSSTWGTEAFF. CDR3 nucleotide sequence: TGTGCCAGCAGTTACTCGAGCACCTGGGGCACTGAAGCTTTCTTT.

This clonotype was seen a single time. J is TRBJ2-3 and V is TRBV20-1; 7 nucleotides line up with TRBD1. CDR1 and CDR2 from the germline V gene are DFQATT and SNEGSKA (reference sequence). CDR3 size: 15 residues. J was trimmed by 0 bases and V by 0 bases; bases with no gene match: 3. The DNA of the CDR3 is TGCAGTGCTAGAGATGAGGGGGCTAGCACAGATACGCAGTATTTT. As protein: CSARDEGASTDTQYF.

The chain employs TRBV4-1 and TRBJ1-1; 7 bases agree with TRBD1. CDR1 is MGHRA, CDR2 YSYEKL, per germline. The ends lost 3 bases at V and 6 bases at J; junction bases unmatched: 7. The CDR3 consists of 14 residues. CDR3 amino acids: CASSHDRAIAEAFF. CDR3 DNA: TGCGCCAGCAGCCACGACAGGGCAATCGCTGAAGCTTTCTTT.

The rearrangement uses TRBV7-8 and TRBJ2-1, with a weak D call TRBD2 (7 bases). V was cut by 1 base and J by 5 bases, with 15 bases left in between. The CDR3 loop spans 16 amino acids. Per the germline V gene, CDR1 is SGHVS and CDR2 is FQNEAQ. The CDR3 loop reads CASSLGRGAGNNEQFF. The CDR3 DNA follows: TGTGCCAGCAGCTTAGGCCGGGGGGCTGGAAACAATGAGCAGTTCTTC.

This clonotype was observed a single time. The chain couples TRBV29-1 to TRBJ2-7, with no clear D. Trimming took 1 base from V and 2 from J, leaving 9 bases between them. Germline V gene data show CDR1 as SQVTM and CDR2 as ANQGSEA. CDR3 size: 13 residues. DNA for the CDR3: TGCAGCGTTGAAGGGGGTTATCCCTACGAGCAGTACTTC. This sequence encodes CSVEGGYPYEQYF.

This clonotype has only one observation. V and J are TRBV4-1 and TRBJ2-7; TRBD2 is a possible D gene (7 bases). The CDR3 contains 15 residues. Germline V gene data show CDR1 as MGHRA and CDR2 as YSYEKL. Trimming removed 3 bases from V and 4 bases from J, with 16 bases in between. CDR3 residues: CASSQGGGGGYEQYF. The CDR3 DNA reads TGCGCCAGCAGCCAGGGCGGCGGGGGCGGGTACGAGCAGTACTTC.

This sequence joins TRBV28 and TRBJ2-7; D is ambiguous. V lost 3 bases, J lost 3 bases, and 12 bases lay in between. The CDR3 consists of 14 residues. Germline-derived CDR1 and CDR2 are MDHEN and SYDVKM. The chain's CDR3 is CASSFKGSLYEQYF. Here the CDR3 DNA reads TGTGCCAGCAGTTTCAAGGGCAGCCTCTACGAGCAGTACTTC.

A few counts support this clonotype. The chain has TRBV28 and TRBJ2-3; D uncertain. The CDR3 loop spans 12 amino acids. V was cut by 3 bases and J by 2 bases, with 3 bases left in between. Germline CDR1 MDHEN, CDR2 SYDVKM. The CDR3 coding sequence is TGTGCCAGCAGTTTTCCCACAGATACGCAGTATTTT. Translated: CASSFPTDTQYF.

The chain links TRBV5-6 to TRBJ1-5; tentatively, D is TRBD1 (5 bases). Trimming removed 0 bases from V and 1 base from J, with 8 bases in between. The CDR3 extends over 15 amino acids. Germline V gene sequence: CDR1 SGHDT, CDR2 YYEEEE. DNA for the CDR3: TGTGCCAGCAGCTTGGTGCGGGACAGCAATCAGCCCCAGCATTTT. It specifies CASSLVRDSNQPQHF.

The rearrangement uses TRBV7-8 and TRBJ2-5, with 7 bases that match TRBD2. J was trimmed by 1 base and V by 1 base; bases with no gene match: 6. Germline values: CDR1 SGHVS, CDR2 FQNEAQ. The CDR3 totals 16 residues. CDR3 bases: TGTGCCAGCAGCTTAGTTGACGGGGAGGGCCAAGAGACCCAGTACTTC. Translated, it gives CASSLVDGEGQETQYF.

Remarks on this clonotype: The junction departs from germline at one end; a sequencing error may be responsible. The V gene is TRBV11-2, the J gene TRBJ2-6; possibly TRBD1 or TRBD2 for D (5 bases each). The CDR3 length is 17 residues. The V gene's germline CDR1 is SGHAT and CDR2 FQNNGV. The CDR3 region is CASSLDSGPSGANVLTF. CDR3 sequence (DNA): TGTGCCAGCAGCCTAGACAGCGGACCCTCTGGGGCCAACGTCCTGACTTTC.

The chain joins TRBV10-3 to TRBJ2-4; maybe TRBD2 (5 bases). Per the germline V gene, CDR1 is ENHRY and CDR2 is SYGVKD. V shed 0 bases and J shed 4 bases, with 7 bases lying between them. The CDR3 runs 14 residues. CDR3 amino acids: CAISESSGKNIQYF. CDR3 bases: TGTGCCATCAGTGAGTCAAGCGGAAAAAACATTCAGTACTTC.

This chain joins TRBV3-1 and TRBJ2-7, with 11 bases identical to TRBD1. CDR3 length: 16 residues. V lost 2 bases to trimming and J lost 3 bases; unmatched junction nucleotides: 6. Germline loops: CDR1 LGHDT, CDR2 YNNKEL (reference sequence). As DNA, the CDR3 is TGTGCCAGCAGCCAAACGCCGGGACAGGGGGTCTACGAGCAGTACTTC. Its translation: CASSQTPGQGVYEQYF.

V usage is TRBV7-9 and J usage is TRBJ2-7; 8 nucleotides align to TRBD2. The CDR3 consists of 11 residues. Per the germline V gene, CDR1 is SEHNR and CDR2 is FQNEAQ (reference sequence). Germline trimming cut 7 bases from V and 9 bases from J; bases unmatched to any gene: 5. The CDR3 region is CASTLAGLQYF. The CDR3, as DNA: TGTGCCAGCACTTTAGCGGGATTGCAGTACTTC.

This chain links TRBV5-1 with TRBJ1-2; D not certain. The CDR3 is 13 amino acids. The V end was cut by 2 bases, the J end by 13 bases, with 18 bases between. Germline lookup yields CDR1 SGHRS and CDR2 YFSETQ. The CDR3 sequence: CASSFMTRQEGTF. The CDR3, as DNA: TGCGCCAGCAGCTTTATGACCCGCCAAGAGGGCACCTTC.

The chain joins TRBV4-3 to TRBJ2-1, with 10 nucleotides matching TRBD2. V lost 1 base to trimming and J lost 12 bases; unmatched junction nucleotides: 12. This CDR3 has 16 amino acids. Germline CDR1 reads LGHNA; CDR2 reads YSLEER. CDR3 in amino acids: CASSQAVTSGIYSQFF. CDR3 coding DNA: TGCGCCAGCAGCCAAGCTGTTACTAGCGGGATTTACTCGCAGTTCTTC.

The gene calls are TRBV20-1 and TRBJ2-7, with 10 bases matching TRBD2. With V trimmed by 3 bases and J by 3 bases, 8 bases remained unmatched. CDR3 length equals 15 residues. Germline values: CDR1 DFQATT, CDR2 SNEGSKA (reference sequence). Here the CDR3 DNA reads TGCAGTGCTAGGGTCCTAGCGGGAGACCTCTACGAGCAGTACTTC. It translates to CSARVLAGDLYEQYF.

The rearrangement links TRBV6-2 or TRBV6-3 to TRBJ2-1, with 7 bases that match TRBD1. Losses at the gene ends were 9 bases for V and 2 bases for J; bases not matched to a gene: 7. CDR1 MNHEY and CDR2 SVGEGT come from the germline V gene. The CDR3 extends over 14 amino acids. CDR3 protein: CASSAGTAYNEQFF. CDR3 DNA sequence: TGTGCCAGTAGCGCCGGGACAGCCTACAATGAGCAGTTCTTC.